Described below is a single TCR beta chain sequence and its context. Its specificity is unknown. The entry originates in a study of T cell repertoires in cytomegalovirus infection. Points from the study as a whole: Clonotype analysis showed dominance of the ex vivo response by HLA-C-restricted CMV-specific TCR beta clonotypes.

The CDR3 has 13 residues. Germline CDR1 and CDR2: SNHLY and FYNNEI. Deletions cut 5 bases from V and 4 bases from J, with 11 bases between. TCRdb re-called the reads through MiXCR, storing one row per CDR3 protein. The sample holds some 130,000 distinct CDR3 sequences, roughly a third seen once. V is TRBV2 and J is TRBJ1-1, with D uncertain. Sequenced material: CD8+ T cells from cultured PBMCs, taken from culture after CMV antigen stimulation. The sequence was obtained from a human donor in good health (CMV status not recorded). Some clones in this sample may be carry-over from other donors' samples. CDR3 in amino acids: CASSTWTGTEAFF. The CDR3 DNA reads as TGTGCCAGCAGTACGTGGACGGGCACTGAAGCTTTCTTT. Using reference TRBV2 and TRBJ1-1 for the parts outside the CDR3, the full variable domain is EPEVTQTPSHQVTQMGQEVILRCVPISNHLYFYWYRQILGQKVEFLVSFYNNEISEKSEIFDDQFSVERPDGSNFTLKIRSTKLEDSAMYFCASSTWTGTEAFFGQGTRLTVV.